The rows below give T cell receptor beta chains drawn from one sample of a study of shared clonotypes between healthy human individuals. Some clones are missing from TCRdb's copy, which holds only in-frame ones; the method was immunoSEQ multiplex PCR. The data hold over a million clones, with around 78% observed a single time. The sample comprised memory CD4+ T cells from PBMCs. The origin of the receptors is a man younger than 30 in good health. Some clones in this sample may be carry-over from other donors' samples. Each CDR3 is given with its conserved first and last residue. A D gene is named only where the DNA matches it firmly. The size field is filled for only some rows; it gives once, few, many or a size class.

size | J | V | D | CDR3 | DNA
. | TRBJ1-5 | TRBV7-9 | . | CASSLPGNQPQHF | TGTGCCAGCAGCTTGCCCGGTAATCAGCCCCAGCATTTT
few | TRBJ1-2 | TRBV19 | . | CATSPNLYGYTF | TGTGCCACCAGCCCCAACCTATATGGCTACACCTTC
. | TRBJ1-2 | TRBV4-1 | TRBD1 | CASSHEQGNYGYTF | TGCGCCAGCAGCCACGAACAGGGGAACTATGGCTACACCTTC
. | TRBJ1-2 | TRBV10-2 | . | CASSDSIYGYTF | TGCGCCAGCAGTGACTCGATCTATGGCTACACCTTC
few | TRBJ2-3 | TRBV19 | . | CASSIDGITDTQYF | TGTGCCAGTAGTATCGACGGAATCACAGATACGCAGTATTTT
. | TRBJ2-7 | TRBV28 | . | CASTPDPRWYEQYF | TGTGCCAGCACCCCAGACCCGAGGTGGTACGAGCAGTACTTC
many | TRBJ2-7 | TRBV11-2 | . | CASSLGHAGRDF | TGTGCCAGCAGCTTAGGTCACGCGGGGCGGGACTTC
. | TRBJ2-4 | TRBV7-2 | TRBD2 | CASSLVAGGSKNIQYF | TGTGCCAGCAGCTTGGTAGCGGGAGGATCCAAAAACATTCAGTACTTC
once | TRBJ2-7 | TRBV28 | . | CASSHTGTLSYEQYF | TGTGCCAGCAGTCACACAGGGACCCTATCCTACGAGCAGTACTTC
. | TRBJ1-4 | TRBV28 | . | CASSLTALQGQNEKLFF | TGTGCCAGCAGTTTAACCGCCTTACAGGGTCAGAATGAAAAACTGTTTTTT
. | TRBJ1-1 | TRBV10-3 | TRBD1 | CAVGQGAMNTEAFF | TGTGCCGTCGGACAGGGGGCAATGAACACTGAAGCTTTCTTT
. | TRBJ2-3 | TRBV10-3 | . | CAISVGASPSDTQYF | TGTGCCATCAGTGTTGGGGCGTCCCCCTCAGATACGCAGTATTTT
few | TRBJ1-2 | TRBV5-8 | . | CASSLVDGPNGYTF | TGTGCCAGCAGCTTGGTGGACGGTCCAAATGGCTACACCTTC
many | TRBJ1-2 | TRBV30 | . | CAWGAYGYTF | TGTGCCTGGGGAGCTTATGGCTACACCTTC
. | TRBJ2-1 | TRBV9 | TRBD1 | CASSVAGQVRGNEQFF | TGTGCCAGCAGCGTAGCTGGCCAGGTCAGGGGGAATGAGCAGTTCTTC
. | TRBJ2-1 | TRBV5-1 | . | CASSKQGTSSYNEQFF | TGCGCCAGCAGCAAACAGGGGACTAGCTCCTACAATGAGCAGTTCTTC
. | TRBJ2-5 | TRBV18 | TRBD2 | CASSPKQAAGSKTETQYF | TGTGCCAGCTCACCAAAGCAGGCAGCGGGATCCAAAACGGAGACCCAGTACTTC
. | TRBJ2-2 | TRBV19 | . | CASRLGMNTGELFF | TGTGCCAGTAGACTGGGGATGAACACCGGGGAGCTGTTTTTT
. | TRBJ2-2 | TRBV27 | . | CASTPGFAGELFF | TGTGCCAGCACCCCGGGGTTTGCCGGGGAGCTGTTTTTT
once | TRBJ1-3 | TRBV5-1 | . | CASSLVLGEGNTIYF | TGCGCCAGCAGCTTGGTTTTAGGGGAAGGAAACACCATATATTTT
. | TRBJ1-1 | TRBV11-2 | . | CASSPRAQPGEAFF | TGTGCCAGCAGCCCCCGAGCACAGCCGGGTGAAGCTTTCTTT
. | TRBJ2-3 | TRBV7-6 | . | CASSSSPRDTQYF | TGTGCCAGCAGCTCGTCCCCCCGAGATACGCAGTATTTT
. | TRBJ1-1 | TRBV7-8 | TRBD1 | CASSLDRGGAFF | TGTGCCAGCAGCTTAGACAGGGGGGGAGCTTTCTTT
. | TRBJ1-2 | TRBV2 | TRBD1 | CASSVTGVEGYTF | TGTGCCAGCAGCGTGACAGGGGTAGAAGGCTACACCTTC
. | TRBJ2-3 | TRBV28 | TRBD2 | CASSLAGVIDTQYF | TGTGCCAGCAGTTTAGCGGGAGTCATAGATACGCAGTATTTT
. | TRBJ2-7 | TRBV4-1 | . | CASSQTLVGGYEQYF | TGCGCCAGCAGCCAAACTCTAGTTGGGGGCTACGAGCAGTACTTC
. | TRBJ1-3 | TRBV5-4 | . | CASGREGTIYF | TGTGCCAGTGGCAGGGAGGGAACCATATATTTT
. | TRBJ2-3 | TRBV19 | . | CASSTGQWGDTQYF | TGTGCCAGTAGTACCGGACAGTGGGGTGATACGCAGTATTTT
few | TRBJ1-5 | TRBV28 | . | CASSSLTGGNQPQHF | TGTGCCAGCAGTTCCCTGACGGGCGGCAATCAGCCCCAGCATTTT
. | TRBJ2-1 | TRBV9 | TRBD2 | CASSVAGSSGKVVQFF | TGTGCCAGCAGCGTGGCCGGTTCTAGCGGGAAAGTGGTGCAGTTCTTC
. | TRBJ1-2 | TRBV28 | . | CASSLRLYGYTF | TGTGCCAGCAGTCTAAGGCTGTATGGCTACACCTTC
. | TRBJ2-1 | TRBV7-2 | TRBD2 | CASSPRLAGANEQFF | TGTGCCAGCAGCCCCCGACTAGCGGGAGCGAATGAGCAGTTCTTC
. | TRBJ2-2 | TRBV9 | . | CASSPASWGTGELFF | TGTGCCAGCTCCCCGGCCAGCTGGGGCACCGGGGAGCTGTTTTTT
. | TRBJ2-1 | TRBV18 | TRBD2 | CASSPLSGRLPNEQFF | TGTGCCAGCTCACCACTTAGCGGGAGGCTCCCCAATGAGCAGTTCTTC
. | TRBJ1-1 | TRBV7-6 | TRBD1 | CASSSQTGGTEAFF | TGTGCCAGCAGCTCACAAACAGGGGGCACTGAAGCTTTCTTT
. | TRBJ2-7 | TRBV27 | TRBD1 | CASSSIQGASYEQYF | TGTGCCAGCAGTTCAATACAGGGGGCATCCTACGAGCAGTACTTC
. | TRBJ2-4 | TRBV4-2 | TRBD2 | CASSQSSSGSSSGAKNIQYF | TGTGCCAGCAGCCAATCTTCTAGCGGGAGTAGTTCGGGGGCCAAAAACATTCAGTACTTC
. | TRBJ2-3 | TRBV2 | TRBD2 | CASSPGVAGDTQYF | TGTGCCAGCAGTCCGGGGGTAGCGGGAGATACGCAGTATTTT
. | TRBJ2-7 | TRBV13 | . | CASTLRDTSYEQYF | TGTGCCAGCACCCTACGGGACACTTCCTACGAGCAGTACTTC
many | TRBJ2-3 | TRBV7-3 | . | CASSLDGNTDTQYF | TGTGCCAGCAGCTTAGACGGGAACACAGATACGCAGTATTTT
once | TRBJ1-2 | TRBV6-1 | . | CASSEINRSYTF | TGTGCCAGCAGTGAAATAAACAGAAGCTACACCTTC
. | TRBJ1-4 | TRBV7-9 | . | CASSLGGTKVEKLFF | TGTGCCAGCAGCTTAGGAGGGACTAAGGTTGAAAAACTGTTTTTT
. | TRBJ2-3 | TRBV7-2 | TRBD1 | CASSQQGADTQYF | TGTGCCAGCAGCCAGCAGGGGGCAGATACGCAGTATTTT
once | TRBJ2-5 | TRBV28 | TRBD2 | CASSLGVAGGQETQYF | TGTGCCAGCAGTTTGGGAGTAGCGGGGGGCCAAGAGACCCAGTACTTC
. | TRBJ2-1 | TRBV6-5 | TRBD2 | CASSLVAGGYNEQFF | TGTGCCAGCAGCCTTGTAGCGGGAGGTTACAATGAGCAGTTCTTC